This record concerns one T cell receptor beta chain sequence. The record originates from a study of blood T cell repertoires in COVID-19. V dropped 0 bases and J dropped 0; count of bases not matched to a gene: 11. This CDR3 has 18 residues. Germline CDR1 is LGHDT and CDR2 is YNNKEL (reference sequence). The data were produced by immunoSEQ multiplex PCR, yet TCRdb's version contains in-frame clones alone and is incomplete. Of more than 300,000 clones listed, around 86% are singletons. The clonotype was recovered from a woman under 30 who had recovered from COVID-19. The chain employs TRBV3-1 (or the pseudogene TRBV3-2) and TRBJ2-7; 7 nucleotides match TRBD2. Sequenced: PBMCs or T cells enriched from blood (not recorded which). The DNA of the CDR3 is TGTGCCAGCAGCCAAGATTTGAGTGGCCGCGGGAGCTCCTACGAGCAGTACTTC. Its protein product is CASSQDLSGRGSSYEQYF.